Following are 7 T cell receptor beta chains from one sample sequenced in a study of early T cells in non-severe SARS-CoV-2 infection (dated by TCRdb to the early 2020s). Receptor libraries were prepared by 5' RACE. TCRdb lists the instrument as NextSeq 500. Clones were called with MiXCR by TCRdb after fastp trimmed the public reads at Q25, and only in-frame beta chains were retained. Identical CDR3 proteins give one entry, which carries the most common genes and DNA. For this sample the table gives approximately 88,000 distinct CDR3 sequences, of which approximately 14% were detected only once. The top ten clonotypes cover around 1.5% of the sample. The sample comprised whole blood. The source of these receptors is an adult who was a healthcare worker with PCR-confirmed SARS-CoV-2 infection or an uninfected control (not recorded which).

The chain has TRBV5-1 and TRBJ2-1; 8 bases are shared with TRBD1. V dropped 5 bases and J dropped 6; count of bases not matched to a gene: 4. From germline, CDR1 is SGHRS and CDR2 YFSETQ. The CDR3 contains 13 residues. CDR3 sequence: CASRQGASNEQFF. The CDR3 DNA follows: TGCGCCAGCAGGCAGGGGGCGAGCAATGAGCAGTTCTTC.

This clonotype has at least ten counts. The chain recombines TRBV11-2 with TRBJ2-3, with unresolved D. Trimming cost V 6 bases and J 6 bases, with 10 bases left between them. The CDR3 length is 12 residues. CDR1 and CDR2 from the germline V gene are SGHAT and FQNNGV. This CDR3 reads CASRHEEDTQYF. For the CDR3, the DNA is TGTGCCAGCAGACACGAGGAGGATACGCAGTATTTT.

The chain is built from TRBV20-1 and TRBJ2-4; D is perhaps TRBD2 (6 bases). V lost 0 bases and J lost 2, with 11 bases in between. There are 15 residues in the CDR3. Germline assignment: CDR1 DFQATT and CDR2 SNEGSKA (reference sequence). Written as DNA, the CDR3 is TGCAGTGCTAGAGACGGAGGGGATCCCAAAAACATTCAGTACTTC. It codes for CSARDGGDPKNIQYF.

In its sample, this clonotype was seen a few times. DNA for the CDR3: TGCGCCAGCAGCCAGCGAACAGCCTCCGCAATCTCTGGGGCCAACGTCCTGACTTTC. Protein product: CASSQRTASAISGANVLTF. The V call is TRBV5-1, the J call TRBJ2-6; D remains ambiguous. The CDR3 is made up of 19 amino acids. The germline V gene has CDR1 SGHRS and CDR2 YFSETQ. The germline V and J ends were trimmed by 4 bases and 0 bases, with 20 bases remaining between them.

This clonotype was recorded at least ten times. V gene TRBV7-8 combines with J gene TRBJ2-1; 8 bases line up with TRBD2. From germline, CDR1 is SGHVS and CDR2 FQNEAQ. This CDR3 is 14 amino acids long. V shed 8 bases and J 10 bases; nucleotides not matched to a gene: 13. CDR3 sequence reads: CASSGGGLEREQFF. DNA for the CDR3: TGTGCCAGCTCCGGCGGGGGGCTAGAAAGGGAGCAGTTCTTC. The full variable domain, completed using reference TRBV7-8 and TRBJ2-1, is GAGVSQSPRYKVAKRGQDVALRCDPISGHVSLFWYQQALGQGPEFLTYFQNEAQLDKSGLPSDRFFAERPEGSVSTLKIQRTQQEDSAVYLCASSGGGLEREQFFGPGTRLTVL.

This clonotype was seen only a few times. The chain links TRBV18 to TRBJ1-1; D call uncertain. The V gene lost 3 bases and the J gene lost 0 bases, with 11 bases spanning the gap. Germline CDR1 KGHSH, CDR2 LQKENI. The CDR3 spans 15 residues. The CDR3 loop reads CASSPRQNLNTEAFF. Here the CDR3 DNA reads TGTGCCAGCTCACCGAGGCAGAACCTGAACACTGAAGCTTTCTTT.

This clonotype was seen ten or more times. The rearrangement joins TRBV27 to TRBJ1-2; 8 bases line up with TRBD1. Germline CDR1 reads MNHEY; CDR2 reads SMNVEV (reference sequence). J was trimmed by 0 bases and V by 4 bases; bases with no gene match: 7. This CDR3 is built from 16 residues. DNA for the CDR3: TGTGCCAGCAGTTCCCCCCCGGGACAGGCTAACTATGGCTACACCTTC. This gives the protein CASSSPPGQANYGYTF.